One T cell receptor (beta chain) is described in this entry. Its antigen is not known. The data were produced by immunoSEQ multiplex PCR, yet TCRdb's version contains in-frame clones alone and is incomplete. The sample includes roughly 1 million clones, about 75% of them seen just once. With 3 bases removed from V and 4 bases from J, the gap between germline ends came to 20 bases. The CDR3 is 17 residues long. CDR1 and CDR2 from the germline V gene are SGHTA and FQGNSA. This record comes from a study of shared clonotypes between healthy human individuals. Overall study findings and caveats: The rarefaction results pointed to incomplete sorted-subset sequencing despite large depth.

This sequence originates from a man younger than 35 in good health. This chain uses TRBV7-2 with TRBJ2-3; the D gene is possibly TRBD2 (5 bases). The sample taken for sequencing was memory CD4+ T cells sorted from blood. The subset was: CD45RA-negative fraction. The CDR3 DNA follows: TGTGCCAGCAGCTTGTTCAGAGGGTTCGGTTTACCAGATACGCAGTATTTT. This sequence encodes CASSLFRGFGLPDTQYF.